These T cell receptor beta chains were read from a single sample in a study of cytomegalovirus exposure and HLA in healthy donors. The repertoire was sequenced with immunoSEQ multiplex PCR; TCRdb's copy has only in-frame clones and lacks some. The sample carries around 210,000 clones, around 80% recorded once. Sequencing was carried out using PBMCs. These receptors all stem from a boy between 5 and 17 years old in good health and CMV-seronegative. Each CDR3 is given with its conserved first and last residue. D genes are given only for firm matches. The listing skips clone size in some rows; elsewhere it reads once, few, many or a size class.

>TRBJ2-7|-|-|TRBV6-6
TGTGCCAGCAGTTACTCGCGGTACGAGCAGTACTTC
CASSYSRYEQYF
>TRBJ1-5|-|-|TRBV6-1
TGTGCCGGCAGTGAAGGGTACGGTCAGCCCCAGCATTTT
CAGSEGYGQPQHF
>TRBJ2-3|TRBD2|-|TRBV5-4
TGTGCCAGCAGCTTGGGACTAGCGGGGAGGAGCACAGATACGCAGTATTTT
CASSLGLAGRSTDTQYF
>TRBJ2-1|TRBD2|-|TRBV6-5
TGTGCCAGCAGTTCCCGGGGGGGGTCCTACAATGAGCAGTTCTTC
CASSSRGGSYNEQFF
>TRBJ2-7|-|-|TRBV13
TGTGCCAGCAGTAACCTTCTAAGGGGGGGCCCCTACGAGCAGTACTTC
CASSNLLRGGPYEQYF
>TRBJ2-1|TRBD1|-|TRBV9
TGTGCCAGCAGCTATACAGGGGGTTCCTACAATGAGCAGTTCTTC
CASSYTGGSYNEQFF
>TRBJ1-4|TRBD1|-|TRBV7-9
TGTGCCAGCAGCTTGCGGGACAGTGGATCAAATGAAAAACTGTTTTTT
CASSLRDSGSNEKLFF
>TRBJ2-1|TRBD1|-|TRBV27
TGTGCCAGCAGGGCCGGGACAGAAAAGGACAGGCAGTTCTTC
CASRAGTEKDRQFF
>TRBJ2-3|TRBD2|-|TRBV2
TGTGCCAGCAGTGACGGGCGGGGACTAAGTATTGATACGCAGTATTTT
CASSDGRGLSIDTQYF
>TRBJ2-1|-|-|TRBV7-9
TGTGCCAGCAGCTTAGATGAGTGGACTAATGAGCAGTTCTTC
CASSLDEWTNEQFF
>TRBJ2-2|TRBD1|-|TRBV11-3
TGTGCCAGCAGCTTAGACCTTCGACAGGGCATGAACACCGGGGAGCTGTTTTTT
CASSLDLRQGMNTGELFF
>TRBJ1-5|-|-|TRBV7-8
TGTGCCAGCCGGGTTCGGGGAGGGTGGGACAATCAGCCCCAGCATTTT
CASRVRGGWDNQPQHF
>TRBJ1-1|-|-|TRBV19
TGTGCCAGTAGTAGCGGGGTTCAAGCTTTCTTT
CASSSGVQAFF
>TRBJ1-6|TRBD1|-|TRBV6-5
TGTGCCAGCAGGACAGGGAATAATTCACCCCTCCACTTT
CASRTGNNSPLHF
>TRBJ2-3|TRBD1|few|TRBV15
TGTGCCACCGGGACAGGGAGCACAGATACGCAGTATTTT
CATGTGSTDTQYF
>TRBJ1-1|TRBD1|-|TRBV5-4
TGTGCCAGCAGCGGAGACAGGGGTGCCACTGAAGCTTTCTTT
CASSGDRGATEAFF
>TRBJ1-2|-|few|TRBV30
TGTGCCTGGAGTGTCGGCGGCCGCTACACCTTC
CAWSVGGRYTF
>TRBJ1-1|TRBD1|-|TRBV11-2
TGTGCCAGCAGCGCGGCCTCCGGGACAGGGGTTTCGGAAGCTTTCTTT
CASSAASGTGVSEAFF
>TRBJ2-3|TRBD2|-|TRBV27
TGTGCCAGCAGTTTTTTAACTAGCGGGGATACAGATACGCAGTATTTT
CASSFLTSGDTDTQYF
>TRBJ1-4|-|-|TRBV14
TGTGCCAGCAGCCAACCAGCTTGGCGGGGGCGCGGGGAAAAACTGTTTTTT
CASSQPAWRGRGEKLFF
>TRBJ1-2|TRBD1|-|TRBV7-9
TGTGCCAGCAGCATCCGGGACAGGTCCCCTTTTAATGGTGGCTACACCTTC
CASSIRDRSPFNGGYTF
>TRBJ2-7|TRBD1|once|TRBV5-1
TGCGCCAGCAGCTACCTGACAGGGGGTACCTACGAGCAGTACTTC
CASSYLTGGTYEQYF
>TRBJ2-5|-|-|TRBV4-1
TGCGCCAGCAGCCTTCTCACGTTGGAGGCCCAGTACTTC
CASSLLTLEAQYF
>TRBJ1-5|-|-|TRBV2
TGTGCCAGCAACCGGGATTATCAGTCCCAGCATTTT
CASNRDYQSQHF
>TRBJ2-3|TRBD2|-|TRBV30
TGTGCCTGGAGTCCTCCAGAGGGTGTCTTAGCGGGGGCAGATACGCAGTATTTT
CAWSPPEGVLAGADTQYF
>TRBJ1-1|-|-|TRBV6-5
TGTGCCAGCAGTGAATTTCCGCGGGACACTGAAGCTTTCTTT
CASSEFPRDTEAFF
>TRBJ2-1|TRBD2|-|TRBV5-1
TGCGCCAGCAGCTCCCACCACCAGGGCGTCGGACTAGTGGGAAAAAGGGATGAGCAGTTCTTC
CASSSHHQGVGLVGKRDEQFF
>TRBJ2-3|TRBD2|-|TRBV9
TGTGCCAGCAGCGTAGGGGCTAGCGGGGGTGGAGATACGCAGTATTTT
CASSVGASGGGDTQYF
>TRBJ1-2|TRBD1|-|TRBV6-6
TGTGCCAGCAGGCCTAATAAGGACAGGGCAGGCTACACCTTC
CASRPNKDRAGYTF
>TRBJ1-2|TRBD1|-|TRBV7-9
TGTGCCAGCAGCTTATACCCCGGGACAGTCTGTGGGTCTATCTTC
CASSLYPGTVCGSIF
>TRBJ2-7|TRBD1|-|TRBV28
TGTGCCAGCAGGGCATCGGGACAGATCTCTTACGAGCAGTACTTC
CASRASGQISYEQYF
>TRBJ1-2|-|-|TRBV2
TGTGCCAGCGGAGCTGGGACACGTCTCTCTGGCTACACCTTC
CASGAGTRLSGYTF
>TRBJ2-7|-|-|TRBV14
TGTGCCAGCAGCCAGACAGGCTACGAGCAGTACTTC
CASSQTGYEQYF
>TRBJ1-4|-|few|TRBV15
TGTGCCACGGCCGCTCGGGACATCTCTGAAAAACTGTTTTTT
CATAARDISEKLFF
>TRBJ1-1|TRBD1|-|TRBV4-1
TGCGCCAGCAGCCACTTGGGACAGGGGAAGAACACTGAAGCTTTCTTT
CASSHLGQGKNTEAFF
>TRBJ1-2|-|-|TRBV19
TGTGCCAGTAGTGACCACAGGGCGGGCCATGGCTACACCTTC
CASSDHRAGHGYTF
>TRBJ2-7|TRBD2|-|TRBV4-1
TGCGCCAGCAGCCAATTCAAATCCAATTCACTAGCGGCCTACGAGCAGTACTTC
CASSQFKSNSLAAYEQYF
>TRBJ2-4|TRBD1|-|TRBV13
TGTGCCAGCAGCCCCCACTTTCTAGACAGGGAACTACTAGCCAAAAACATTCAGTACTTC
CASSPHFLDRELLAKNIQYF
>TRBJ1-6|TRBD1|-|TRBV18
TGTGCCAGCTCACCACGGGACAGGGACGGTTCACCCCTCCACTTT
CASSPRDRDGSPLHF
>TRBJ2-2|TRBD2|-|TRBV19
TGTGCCATCCGAGGCGGGAGGGCCGCCGGGGAGCTGTTTTTT
CAIRGGRAAGELFF
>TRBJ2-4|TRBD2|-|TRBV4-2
TGTGCCAGCAGCCAAGATACGACTAGCGGGAGTCGGGACATTCAGTACTTC
CASSQDTTSGSRDIQYF
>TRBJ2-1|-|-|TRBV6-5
TGTGCCAGCAGTTACTCTACGGAGATCTACAATGAGCAGTTCTTC
CASSYSTEIYNEQFF